The 7 T cell receptor beta chains listed next were all sequenced from one sample in a study of shared clonotypes between healthy human individuals. The method was immunoSEQ multiplex PCR; TCRdb's version includes in-frame clones alone and lacks a portion of them. The sample gives over 2 million clones, roughly 90% of which show up once; 0.37% is in the top ten. Material for sequencing was naive CD4+ T cells from PBMCs. Subset specified: CD45RA+ positively selected. These receptors came from a man younger than 35 in good health. Some clones in this sample may be carry-over from other donors' samples.

This clone has a single count. V and J are TRBV19 and TRBJ2-7, with TRBD2 matching over 9 bases. CDR1 LNHDA and CDR2 SQIVND come from the germline V gene (reference sequence). The V and J ends lost 5 bases and 0 bases, in that order; junction bases with no gene match: 8. This CDR3 is 16 amino acids long. This CDR3 reads CASSRGRAGGSYEQYF. The CDR3 coding sequence is TGTGCCAGTAGTCGGGGGAGAGCGGGAGGCTCCTACGAGCAGTACTTC.

A remark on this clone: This CDR3 is also generated by other DNA sequences in the sample. This chain joins TRBV7-2 and TRBJ1-1; D gene ambiguous. The length of the CDR3 is 12 residues. CDR1 is SGHTA and CDR2 is FQGNSA in the germline V gene. V was trimmed by 2 bases and J by 8 bases, leaving 9 bases between them. The CDR3 region is CASSLRRPEAFF. The CDR3 DNA follows: TGTGCCAGCAGCTTACGGAGGCCGGAAGCTTTCTTT.

The chain couples TRBV7-3 to TRBJ2-1; TRBD2 agrees at 10 bases. In germline, CDR1 is SGHTA, CDR2 FQGTGA. There are 14 residues in the CDR3. The ends lost 4 bases at V and 15 bases at J; junction bases unmatched: 12. For the CDR3, the DNA is TGTGCCAGCAGCTCAGGGACTAGCGAGACCCATTGGTTCTTC. Its protein is CASSSGTSETHWFF.

The V call is TRBV7-2, the J call TRBJ2-7; TRBD2 agrees at 13 bases. V dropped 2 bases and J dropped 4; count of bases not matched to a gene: 2. The CDR3 is made up of 15 amino acids. The germline V gene has CDR1 SGHTA and CDR2 FQGNSA. CDR3 sequence: CASSLMTSGRYEQYF. The CDR3 DNA sequence: TGTGCCAGCAGCTTAATGACTAGCGGGAGGTACGAGCAGTACTTC.

The sample holds one count of this clone. The chain links TRBV30 to TRBJ2-1, with 9 bases aligning to TRBD2. Losses at the gene ends were 0 bases for V and 0 bases for J; bases not matched to a gene: 15. The CDR3 spans 20 residues. Germline V CDR1 and CDR2: GTSNPN, SVGIG (reference sequence). CDR3 DNA: TGTGCCTGGAGTGTACTAGGGCTAGCGGGATCAGGAAGCTCCTACAATGAGCAGTTCTTC. It is translated as CAWSVLGLAGSGSSYNEQFF.

The chain recombines TRBV5-1 with TRBJ2-7; tentative D call: TRBD1 (5 bases). Trimming took 1 base from V and 2 from J, leaving 10 bases between them. The CDR3 sequence is 14 residues long. Germline V gene lookup returns CDR1 SGHRS and CDR2 YFSETQ. CDR3 residues: CASSLSGLAYEQYF. In nucleotides, the CDR3 is TGCGCCAGCAGCTTGTCAGGGCTTGCCTACGAGCAGTACTTC.

The rearrangement links TRBV18 to TRBJ2-3, with D perhaps matching TRBD1 or TRBD2 (6 bases each). The germline V gene encodes CDR1 KGHSH and CDR2 LQKENI. Trimming cost V 5 bases and J 6 bases, with 24 bases left between them. The CDR3 totals 17 residues. CDR3 DNA sequence: TGTGCCAGCTCAGCGCGCTGGGGGCGGGGCAACGAGGATACGCAGTATTTT. Translating it yields CASSARWGRGNEDTQYF.